This TCR beta chain originates from a study of shared clonotypes between healthy human individuals. Germline V gene data show CDR1 as SGHTA and CDR2 as FQGNSA. V trimming: 5 bases; J trimming: 4 bases; junction bases outside the gene matches: 13. This CDR3 comprises 17 residues. Execution of the assay was at deep level. Repertoires were generated with immunoSEQ multiplex PCR, while TCRdb's copy carries only in-frame clones and drops some. The table includes about 2.3 million clones, roughly 93% detected once. This sequence was found in a man between 18 and 29 years old in good health. Some clones in this sample may be carry-over from other donors' samples. The chain joins TRBV7-2 to TRBJ2-2, with TRBD2 matching over 7 bases. The source material was naive CD4+ T cells from PBMCs. The subset was: CD45RA+ positively selected. CDR3 coding DNA: TGTGCCAGCAGCCAATCTCGGGCGGGAGAGCGCACCGGGGAGCTGTTTTTT. It encodes CASSQSRAGERTGELFF.